Following are 11 T cell receptor beta chains from one sample sequenced in a study of cytomegalovirus exposure and HLA in healthy donors. The PCR was carried out with 60 Vbeta primers and 13 Jbeta primers. Some clones are missing from TCRdb's copy, which holds only in-frame ones; the method was immunoSEQ multiplex PCR. The sample has about 95,000 clones; approximately 80% are singletons. The sequencing sample was made of PBMCs. Source of these receptors: a woman aged 40 to 50 in good health and CMV-seropositive.

CDR3 region: CASSLPGLATYEQYF. In DNA form, the CDR3 reads TGTGCCAGCAGCTTACCGGGACTAGCGACTTACGAGCAGTACTTC. The gene calls are TRBV5-4 and TRBJ2-7; 10 bases are shared with TRBD2. Germline CDR1 and CDR2: SGHNT and YYREEE (reference sequence). V dropped 2 bases and J dropped 4; count of bases not matched to a gene: 6. The length of the CDR3 is 15 residues.

The V call is TRBV5-4, the J call TRBJ1-6; D might be TRBD1 (5 bases). The CDR3 loop spans 14 amino acids. V was trimmed by 2 bases and J by 7 bases, leaving 10 bases between them. CDR1 SGHNT and CDR2 YYREEE come from the germline V gene (reference sequence). CDR3 sequence (DNA): TGTGCCAGCAGCTTTGGGGCGGTGAATTCACCCCTCCACTTT. Residues: CASSFGAVNSPLHF.

This clone was seen just once. The chain combines TRBV6-1 with TRBJ2-2, with a tentative D call TRBD2 (5 bases). In germline, CDR1 is MNHNS, CDR2 SASEGT. There are 14 residues in the CDR3. Trimming shortened V by 6 bases and J by 5 bases, and 13 bases separated the two germline ends. The chain's CDR3 is CASREVDGTGELFF. The CDR3 nucleotides read TGTGCCAGCAGGGAGGTGGATGGGACCGGGGAGCTGTTTTTT.

This clone was detected once. The chain has TRBV6-1 and TRBJ2-5; 8 bases fit TRBD2. Germline values: CDR1 MNHNS, CDR2 SASEGT. V lost 4 bases and J lost 11; bases outside the gene matches: 15. This CDR3 is 15 amino acids long. In DNA form, the CDR3 reads TGTGCCAGCAGTGGCAGGGCAGCGGGAGTCTCTGAGCAGTACTTC. It translates to CASSGRAAGVSEQYF.

The genes are TRBV19 and TRBJ2-1, with a weak D call TRBD2 (5 bases). The CDR3 has 13 amino acids. With 2 bases removed from V and 9 bases from J, the gap between germline ends came to 11 bases. CDR1 and CDR2 from the germline V gene are LNHDA and SQIVND (reference sequence). The CDR3 DNA is TGTGCCAGTAGTATAACGGAAGGGAGTGAGCAGTTCTTC. This sequence encodes CASSITEGSEQFF.

This clone was seen a few times. The V and J genes are TRBV5-1 and TRBJ2-5, with TRBD1 as a possible D gene (6 bases). The CDR3 contains 16 residues. V lost 5 bases to trimming and J lost 1 base, with 18 bases between them. Germline CDR1 reads SGHRS; CDR2 reads YFSETQ. CDR3 in DNA: TGCGCCAGCAGGACTGACTCAGGGGTACCCCAAGAGACCCAGTACTTC. This gives the protein CASRTDSGVPQETQYF.

The chain uses TRBV5-1 and TRBJ2-3, with TRBD2 as a possible D gene (6 bases). V lost 1 base and J lost 5, with 14 bases in between. The length of the CDR3 is 15 residues. Germline assignment: CDR1 SGHRS and CDR2 YFSETQ. CDR3 protein: CASSLQPGAGDTQYF. As DNA, the CDR3 is TGCGCCAGCAGCTTGCAGCCGGGAGCTGGAGATACGCAGTATTTT. The full variable domain, rest sourced from reference TRBV5-1 and TRBJ2-3, is KAGVTQTPRYLIKTRGQQVTLSCSPISGHRSVSWYQQTPGQGLQFLFEYFSETQRNKGNFPGRFSGRQFSNSRSEMNVSTLELGDSALYLCASSLQPGAGDTQYFGPGTRLTVL.

V and J are TRBV7-9 and TRBJ2-1; 12 nucleotides match TRBD2. V trimming: 2 bases; J trimming: 6 bases; junction bases outside the gene matches: 8. The CDR3 extends over 17 amino acids. In germline, CDR1 is SEHNR, CDR2 FQNEAQ (reference sequence). In nucleotides, the CDR3 is TGTGCCAGCAGCTTACTCCGACTAGCGGGAGCTGTCAATGAGCAGTTCTTC. Its protein product is CASSLLRLAGAVNEQFF.

The rearrangement links TRBV5-1 to TRBJ1-1; D uncertain. The germline V gene encodes CDR1 SGHRS and CDR2 YFSETQ. The V and J ends lost 3 bases and 2 bases respectively, with 11 bases between them. This CDR3 is built from 14 residues. The CDR3 DNA reads as TGCGCCAGCAGCTCCGGGAATCCTAACACTGAAGCTTTCTTT. It yields the protein CASSSGNPNTEAFF.

This rearrangement joins TRBV6-1 to TRBJ2-2; no clear D gene. V was trimmed by 1 base and J by 0 bases, leaving 6 bases between them. CDR3 size: 15 residues. CDR1 and CDR2 (germline): MNHNS, SASEGT. The CDR3 sequence: CASSEVSANTGELFF. CDR3 nucleotides: TGTGCCAGCAGTGAAGTATCGGCGAACACCGGGGAGCTGTTTTTT.

The V gene is TRBV5-1, the J gene TRBJ2-5; TRBD2 matches 11 bases. The closer fit of TRBJ2-7 to the DNA end suggests the J call may be wrong. From germline, CDR1 is SGHRS and CDR2 YFSETQ. There are 12 residues in the CDR3. The CDR3 spells CASRLAGDEQYF. CDR3 sequence (DNA): TGCGCCAGCAGACTAGCGGGAGACGAGCAGTACTTC.